Listed below are T cell receptor beta chains from one sample, sequenced in a study of CD8 T cells in ankylosing spondylitis. One entry per CDR3 protein results from TCRdb running MiXCR on the 5' RACE reads. The sample has about 36,000 distinct CDR3 sequences, over 5.5% seen once. The sample comprised blood, either unsorted or a sorted T cell fraction (not recorded which). These receptors came from a male donor with ankylosing spondylitis or in good health (not recorded which). Both conserved end residues are part of each CDR3. The D gene is left open where the match is weak. Expanded clones get a size class; other rows say once, few or many, or leave the size out.

j_gene: TRBJ2-3; len: 11; abundance: many; d_gene: -; v_gene: TRBV12-3/TRBV12-4; CDR3nt: TGTGCCAGCAGTCACACAGATACGCAGTATTTT; CDR3aa: CASSHTDTQYF
j_gene: TRBJ2-5; len: 18; abundance: medium-sized; d_gene: TRBD2; v_gene: TRBV7-8; CDR3nt: TGTGCCAGCAGCTTCCGAAGTCTAGCGGGGGGGCCGTGGGAGACCCAGTACTTC; CDR3aa: CASSFRSLAGGPWETQYF
j_gene: TRBJ1-2; len: 15; abundance: many; d_gene: TRBD1; v_gene: TRBV5-1; CDR3nt: TGCGCCAGCAGCACACAGGGGAGGGGCGACTATGGCTACACCTTC; CDR3aa: CASSTQGRGDYGYTF
j_gene: TRBJ2-3; len: 14; abundance: many; d_gene: -; v_gene: TRBV20-1; CDR3nt: TGCAGTGCTAGAGCTGCCGACTGGGCTCCGACGCAGTATTTT; CDR3aa: CSARAADWAPTQYF
j_gene: TRBJ1-1; len: 14; abundance: -; d_gene: -; v_gene: TRBV7-2; CDR3nt: TGTGCCAGCAGCCGTCGACGAACCGGAGGTGAAGCTTTCTTT; CDR3aa: CASSRRRTGGEAFF
j_gene: TRBJ2-5; len: 10; abundance: many; d_gene: -; v_gene: TRBV29-1; CDR3nt: TGCAGCGTTGATGTAGAGACCCAGTACTTC; CDR3aa: CSVDVETQYF
j_gene: TRBJ2-3; len: 18; abundance: many; d_gene: -; v_gene: TRBV10-3; CDR3nt: TGTGCCATCAGTGACCCAAAATGGGGGGATGAACCCAGGGGTACGCAGTATTTT; CDR3aa: CAISDPKWGDEPRGTQYF
j_gene: TRBJ1-4; len: 16; abundance: many; d_gene: -; v_gene: TRBV20-1; CDR3nt: TGCAGTGCCAGCGGTCACGGGCCTGCAACTAATGAAAAACTGTTTTTT; CDR3aa: CSASGHGPATNEKLFF
j_gene: TRBJ2-2; len: 15; abundance: many; d_gene: -; v_gene: TRBV4-3; CDR3nt: TGCGCCAGCAGCCGCCTGACAACGAACACCGGGGAGCTGTTTTTT; CDR3aa: CASSRLTTNTGELFF
j_gene: TRBJ2-7; len: 13; abundance: many; d_gene: -; v_gene: TRBV18; CDR3nt: TGTGCCAGCTCACCCCGTTTGGACGACGAGCAGTACTTC; CDR3aa: CASSPRLDDEQYF
j_gene: TRBJ2-6; len: 15; abundance: many; d_gene: -; v_gene: TRBV19; CDR3nt: TGTGCCAGTAGTATCGGGCTCTCTGGGGCCAACGTCCTGACTTTC; CDR3aa: CASSIGLSGANVLTF
j_gene: TRBJ2-3; len: 15; abundance: many; d_gene: TRBD2; v_gene: TRBV15; CDR3nt: TGTGCCACCAGCAGAGTGGCGGGAGGAACAGTTACGCAGTATTTT; CDR3aa: CATSRVAGGTVTQYF
j_gene: TRBJ2-5; len: 13; abundance: many; d_gene: -; v_gene: TRBV7-2; CDR3nt: TGTGCCAGCAGCCGAAGACAGACAGAGACCCAGTACTTC; CDR3aa: CASSRRQTETQYF
j_gene: TRBJ2-5; len: 14; abundance: many; d_gene: TRBD2; v_gene: TRBV10-2; CDR3nt: TGCGCCAGCAATACACTAGCGGGGGCGGAGACCCAGTACTTC; CDR3aa: CASNTLAGAETQYF
j_gene: TRBJ2-7; len: 13; abundance: many; d_gene: -; v_gene: TRBV15; CDR3nt: TGTGCCACCAGCAGAGCCCTAGGGTACGAGCAGTACTTC; CDR3aa: CATSRALGYEQYF
j_gene: TRBJ2-1; len: 13; abundance: many; d_gene: -; v_gene: TRBV19; CDR3nt: TGTGCCAGTAGCCGTATCAAGGGCGGGGAGCAGTTCTTC; CDR3aa: CASSRIKGGEQFF
j_gene: TRBJ2-5; len: 13; abundance: few; d_gene: TRBD2; v_gene: TRBV7-9; CDR3nt: TGTGCCAGCAGCCGGGGGGGAGGAGAGACCCAGTACTTC; CDR3aa: CASSRGGGETQYF
j_gene: TRBJ2-7; len: 13; abundance: many; d_gene: -; v_gene: TRBV5-6; CDR3nt: TGTGCCAGCAGCTTGGTGGGCGACTACGAGCAGTACTTC; CDR3aa: CASSLVGDYEQYF
j_gene: TRBJ2-7; len: 13; abundance: many; d_gene: -; v_gene: TRBV20-1; CDR3nt: TGCAGTGCCCCGACAGGTGGAGGCTACGAGCAGTACTTC; CDR3aa: CSAPTGGGYEQYF
j_gene: TRBJ2-1; len: 17; abundance: many; d_gene: TRBD2; v_gene: TRBV4-2; CDR3nt: TGTGCCAGCAGCCAAGATTTCGCGGGAGTGTCCTACAATGAGCAGTTCTTC; CDR3aa: CASSQDFAGVSYNEQFF
j_gene: TRBJ2-2; len: 16; abundance: few; d_gene: TRBD2; v_gene: TRBV4-1; CDR3nt: TGCGCCAGCAGCCCTATACTAGCGGGGGGTCCCGGGGAGCTGTTTTTT; CDR3aa: CASSPILAGGPGELFF
j_gene: TRBJ1-1; len: 13; abundance: many; d_gene: -; v_gene: TRBV29-1; CDR3nt: TGCAGCGTTGTATGGGGGCAGGGCACTGAAGCTTTCTTT; CDR3aa: CSVVWGQGTEAFF
j_gene: TRBJ2-5; len: 12; abundance: many; d_gene: -; v_gene: TRBV29-1; CDR3nt: TGCAGCGTCCGAGAGGTCGGGGAGACCCAGTACTTC; CDR3aa: CSVREVGETQYF
j_gene: TRBJ1-6; len: 15; abundance: many; d_gene: TRBD1; v_gene: TRBV7-3; CDR3nt: TGTGCCAGCAGCTCCGGGACAGGTCATAATTCACCCCTCCACTTT; CDR3aa: CASSSGTGHNSPLHF
j_gene: TRBJ2-1; len: 13; abundance: many; d_gene: TRBD2; v_gene: TRBV5-1; CDR3nt: TGCGCCAGCAGCTTGTGGGGGGGCAATGAGCAGTTCTTC; CDR3aa: CASSLWGGNEQFF
j_gene: TRBJ2-7; len: 14; abundance: many; d_gene: -; v_gene: TRBV5-1; CDR3nt: TGCGCCAGCAGCTCGACAGGTCCTCTCTACGAGCAGTACTTC; CDR3aa: CASSSTGPLYEQYF
j_gene: TRBJ2-2; len: 15; abundance: many; d_gene: TRBD2; v_gene: TRBV6-5; CDR3nt: TGTGCCAGCAGTTTAACGGGAGGGAGGACCGGGGAGCTGTTTTTT; CDR3aa: CASSLTGGRTGELFF
j_gene: TRBJ2-7; len: 13; abundance: many; d_gene: -; v_gene: TRBV5-1; CDR3nt: TGCGCCAGCAGCTTGGGTCCAGCCTACGAGCAGTACTTC; CDR3aa: CASSLGPAYEQYF
j_gene: TRBJ1-4; len: 12; abundance: many; d_gene: TRBD1; v_gene: TRBV29-1; CDR3nt: TGCAGCCTAAGGGACAGGGCGAGGAAACTGTTTTTT; CDR3aa: CSLRDRARKLFF
j_gene: TRBJ2-1; len: 16; abundance: many; d_gene: -; v_gene: TRBV5-1; CDR3nt: TGCGCCAGCAGCTTGGCCTTTTCAACGGCCTACAATGAGCAGTTCTTC; CDR3aa: CASSLAFSTAYNEQFF
j_gene: TRBJ2-5; len: 16; abundance: once; d_gene: -; v_gene: TRBV3-1; CDR3nt: TGTGCCAGCAGCCATGCTCGGGGACGCCGCCAAGAGACCCAGTACTTC; CDR3aa: CASSHARGRRQETQYF
j_gene: TRBJ1-5; len: 17; abundance: many; d_gene: -; v_gene: TRBV7-2; CDR3nt: TGTGCCAGCAGCTTAGTGTTCGACTTCTATAGCAATCAGCCCCAGCATTTT; CDR3aa: CASSLVFDFYSNQPQHF
j_gene: TRBJ1-2; len: 20; abundance: many; d_gene: TRBD1; v_gene: TRBV20-1; CDR3nt: TGCAGTGAAGCCGGGACAGGGGCTAAAAGGATTGGCCTAGCTAACTATGGCTACACCTTC; CDR3aa: CSEAGTGAKRIGLANYGYTF
j_gene: TRBJ1-5; len: 15; abundance: many; d_gene: TRBD1; v_gene: TRBV5-6; CDR3nt: TGTGCCAGCAGCTTGGGACAGGGGGTCAATCAGCCCCAGCATTTT; CDR3aa: CASSLGQGVNQPQHF
j_gene: TRBJ2-5; len: 15; abundance: many; d_gene: -; v_gene: TRBV4-2; CDR3nt: TGTGCCAGCAGCCAAGGGGCCCTAAGGGGCGAGACCCAGTACTTC; CDR3aa: CASSQGALRGETQYF
j_gene: TRBJ2-1; len: 13; abundance: many; d_gene: -; v_gene: TRBV6-1; CDR3nt: TGTGCCACCACTGAGGAGGCGAGGAATGAGCAGTTCTTC; CDR3aa: CATTEEARNEQFF
j_gene: TRBJ1-1; len: 13; abundance: many; d_gene: TRBD1; v_gene: TRBV12-3/TRBV12-4; CDR3nt: TGTGCCAGCATCCCAGACAGGGTCCCTGAAGCTTTCTTT; CDR3aa: CASIPDRVPEAFF
j_gene: TRBJ1-3; len: 15; abundance: many; d_gene: -; v_gene: TRBV5-1; CDR3nt: TGCGCCAGCAGCTTGGCCGGGGGTTCTGGAAACACCATATATTTT; CDR3aa: CASSLAGGSGNTIYF
j_gene: TRBJ2-1; len: 16; abundance: many; d_gene: TRBD2; v_gene: TRBV3-1; CDR3nt: TGTGCCAGCAGCCTCTATACGGGAGGAGTCTACAATGAGCAGTTCTTC; CDR3aa: CASSLYTGGVYNEQFF
j_gene: TRBJ2-2; len: 16; abundance: many; d_gene: TRBD2; v_gene: TRBV5-1; CDR3nt: TGCGCCAGCAGCTTCCTAGCGGGAGTGAACACCGGGGAGCTGTTTTTT; CDR3aa: CASSFLAGVNTGELFF
j_gene: TRBJ2-5; len: 15; abundance: many; d_gene: -; v_gene: TRBV15; CDR3nt: TGTGCCACCAGCAGAGCCCCAGGGGATCAGGAGACCCAGTACTTC; CDR3aa: CATSRAPGDQETQYF
j_gene: TRBJ2-7; len: 17; abundance: many; d_gene: -; v_gene: TRBV28; CDR3nt: TGTGCCAGCAGGAGGGAGGCAGGGGCTACCCTCTGGTACGAGCAGTACTTC; CDR3aa: CASRREAGATLWYEQYF
j_gene: TRBJ2-1; len: 17; abundance: many; d_gene: TRBD2; v_gene: TRBV20-1; CDR3nt: TGCAGTGCCGCCCGGCGGGCGGGGGGGGCTATGGGGAATGAGCAGTTCTTC; CDR3aa: CSAARRAGGAMGNEQFF
j_gene: TRBJ2-7; len: 12; abundance: many; d_gene: -; v_gene: TRBV5-6; CDR3nt: TGTGCCAGCAGCTTGGGTACCGACGAGCAGTACTTC; CDR3aa: CASSLGTDEQYF
j_gene: TRBJ2-3; len: 15; abundance: many; d_gene: -; v_gene: TRBV20-1; CDR3nt: TGCAGTGCAACGGGGCTTCAGGGGCGTACAGATACGCAGTATTTT; CDR3aa: CSATGLQGRTDTQYF
j_gene: TRBJ2-5; len: 13; abundance: many; d_gene: -; v_gene: TRBV5-5; CDR3nt: TGTGCCAGCAGCTTGTTGTTGGGGGGCACCCAGTACTTC; CDR3aa: CASSLLLGGTQYF
j_gene: TRBJ2-3; len: 15; abundance: many; d_gene: TRBD1; v_gene: TRBV5-1; CDR3nt: TGCGCCAGCAGCCAGGGGACAGGAGAGTTAGATACGCAGTATTTT; CDR3aa: CASSQGTGELDTQYF
j_gene: TRBJ2-3; len: 15; abundance: many; d_gene: TRBD2; v_gene: TRBV29-1; CDR3nt: TGCAGCGCGATCACAGCGGGAGGGCCCACAGATACGCAGTATTTT; CDR3aa: CSAITAGGPTDTQYF
j_gene: TRBJ1-4; len: 17; abundance: many; d_gene: TRBD1; v_gene: TRBV13; CDR3nt: TGTGCCAGCAGCTTATGGGCAGGGGGCACAACTAATGAAAAACTGTTTTTT; CDR3aa: CASSLWAGGTTNEKLFF
j_gene: TRBJ1-6; len: 18; abundance: many; d_gene: -; v_gene: TRBV4-3; CDR3nt: TGCGCCAGCAGCCAAGACCTAGGGGGAAGCTCCTATAATTCACCCCTCCACTTT; CDR3aa: CASSQDLGGSSYNSPLHF
j_gene: TRBJ2-1; len: 14; abundance: many; d_gene: -; v_gene: TRBV20-1; CDR3nt: TGCAGTGCTCGAAAGGAGCCTACCTACAATGAGCAGTTCTTC; CDR3aa: CSARKEPTYNEQFF
j_gene: TRBJ2-1; len: 15; abundance: many; d_gene: TRBD1; v_gene: TRBV5-5; CDR3nt: TGTGCCAGCAGCGAAGGGGGCGCGGGCTACAATGAGCAGTTCTTC; CDR3aa: CASSEGGAGYNEQFF
j_gene: TRBJ2-5; len: 12; abundance: few; d_gene: -; v_gene: TRBV3-1; CDR3nt: TGTGCCAGCAGCCCCTCCTCCGAGACCCAGTACTTC; CDR3aa: CASSPSSETQYF
j_gene: TRBJ2-2; len: 14; abundance: -; d_gene: -; v_gene: TRBV5-3; CDR3nt: TGTGCCAGGAGCCTTGGGCTCATCTCCGGGGAGCTGTTTTTT; CDR3aa: CARSLGLISGELFF